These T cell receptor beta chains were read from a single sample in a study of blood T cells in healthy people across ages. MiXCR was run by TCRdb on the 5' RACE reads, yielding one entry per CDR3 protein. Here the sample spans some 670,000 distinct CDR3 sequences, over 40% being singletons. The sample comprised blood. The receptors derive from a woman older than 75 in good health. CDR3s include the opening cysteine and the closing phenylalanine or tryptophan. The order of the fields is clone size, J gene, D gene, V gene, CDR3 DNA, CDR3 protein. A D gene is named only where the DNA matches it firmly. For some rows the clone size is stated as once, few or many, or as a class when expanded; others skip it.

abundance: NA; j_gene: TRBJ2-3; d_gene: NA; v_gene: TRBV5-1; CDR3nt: TGCGCCAGCAGCCCCAGACTACATCATACAGATACGCAGTATTTT; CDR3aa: CASSPRLHHTDTQYF
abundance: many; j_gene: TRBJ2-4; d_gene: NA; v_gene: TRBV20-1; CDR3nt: TGCAGTGCTAGAGATAGCCGTCTAGCACGATTGGGAAACATTCAGTACTTC; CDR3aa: CSARDSRLARLGNIQYF
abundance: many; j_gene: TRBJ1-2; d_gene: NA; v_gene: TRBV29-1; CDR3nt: TGCAGCGCTACGAACGTCGGCGCGGGATTCGGTTACACCTTC; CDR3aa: CSATNVGAGFGYTF
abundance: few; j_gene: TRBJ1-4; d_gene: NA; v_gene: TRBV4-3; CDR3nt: TGCGCCAGCAGCCAAGAGAGACCTCCAACTAATGAAAAACTGTTTTTT; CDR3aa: CASSQERPPTNEKLFF
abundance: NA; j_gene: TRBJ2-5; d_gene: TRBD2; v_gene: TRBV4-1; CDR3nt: TGCGCCAGCAGCCAAGAGACTAGCGGGGACAGGCAGCAGTACTTC; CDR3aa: CASSQETSGDRQQYF
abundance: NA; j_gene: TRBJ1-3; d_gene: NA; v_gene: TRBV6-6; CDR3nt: TGTGCCACCCGGGACGGCTCTGGAAACACCATATATTTT; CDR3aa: CATRDGSGNTIYF
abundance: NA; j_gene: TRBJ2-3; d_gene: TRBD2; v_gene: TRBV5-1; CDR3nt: TGCGCCAGCAGCTCGAGACTAGCGGGGGATAGCACAGATACGCAGTATTTT; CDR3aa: CASSSRLAGDSTDTQYF
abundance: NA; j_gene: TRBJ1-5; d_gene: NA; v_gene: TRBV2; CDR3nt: TGTGCCAGCAGTGCGGCAGGGTTTCAGCCCCAGCATTTT; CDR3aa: CASSAAGFQPQHF
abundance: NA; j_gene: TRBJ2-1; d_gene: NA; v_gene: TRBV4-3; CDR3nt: TGCGCCAGCAGCCAAGATTCCGGGACTTCTTTCTACAATGAGCAGTTCTTC; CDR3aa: CASSQDSGTSFYNEQFF
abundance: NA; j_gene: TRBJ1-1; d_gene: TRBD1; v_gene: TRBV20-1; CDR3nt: TGCAGTGCGCGGACAGGGGGGGCGTACACTGAAGCTTTCTTT; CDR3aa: CSARTGGAYTEAFF
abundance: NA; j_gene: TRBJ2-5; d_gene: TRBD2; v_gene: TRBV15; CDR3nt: TGTGCCACCAGCATGGGCGGGAGTATGATAGATGAGCAGTACTTC; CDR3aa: CATSMGGSMIDEQYF
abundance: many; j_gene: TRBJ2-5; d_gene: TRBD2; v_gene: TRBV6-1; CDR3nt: TGTGCCAGCAGTCCCCTCAGCGGGGGTAAAGAGACCCAGTACTTC; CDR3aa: CASSPLSGGKETQYF
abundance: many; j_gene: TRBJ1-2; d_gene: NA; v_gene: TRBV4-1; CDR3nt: TGCGCCAGCAGCCAACCGGGACCCATCGTACATGGCTACACCTTC; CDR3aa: CASSQPGPIVHGYTF
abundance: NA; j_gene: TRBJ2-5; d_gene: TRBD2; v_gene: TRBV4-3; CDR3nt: TGCGCCAGCAGCCCCTCCAGGACTAGCGGAGCGTACCAAGAGACCCAGTACTTC; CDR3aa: CASSPSRTSGAYQETQYF
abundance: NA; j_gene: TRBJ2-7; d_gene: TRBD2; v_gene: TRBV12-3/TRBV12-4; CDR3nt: TGTGCCAGCAGATCCACTAGCGGGGGCCCCTACGAGCAGTACTTC; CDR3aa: CASRSTSGGPYEQYF
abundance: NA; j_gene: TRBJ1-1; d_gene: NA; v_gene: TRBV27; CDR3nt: TGTGCCAGACCTGCTAGGGGCGGAGACATGAACACTGAAGCTTTCTTT; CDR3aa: CARPARGGDMNTEAFF
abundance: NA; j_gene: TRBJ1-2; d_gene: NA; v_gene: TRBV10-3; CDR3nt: TGTGCCACCAGCCCGGACACCACTCATGGCTACACCTTC; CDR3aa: CATSPDTTHGYTF
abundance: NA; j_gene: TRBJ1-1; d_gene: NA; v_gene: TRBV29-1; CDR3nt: TGCAGCGTTGACAAGTCAATGAACACTGAAGCTTTCTTT; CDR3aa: CSVDKSMNTEAFF
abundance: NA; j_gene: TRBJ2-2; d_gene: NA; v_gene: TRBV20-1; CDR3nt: TGCAGTGCTAGAGATAGTACAGGGCCTTCTGGCGGGGAGCTGTTTTTT; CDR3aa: CSARDSTGPSGGELFF
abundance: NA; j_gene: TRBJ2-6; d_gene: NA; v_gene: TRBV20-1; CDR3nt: TGCAGTGCCCCATTCCCTCCAGGGGCCAACGTCCTGACTTTC; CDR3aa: CSAPFPPGANVLTF
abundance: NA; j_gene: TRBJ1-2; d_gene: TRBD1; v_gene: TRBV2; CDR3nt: TGTGCCAGCAGCGGGACAGTTGTTGAAGGCTACACCTTC; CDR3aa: CASSGTVVEGYTF
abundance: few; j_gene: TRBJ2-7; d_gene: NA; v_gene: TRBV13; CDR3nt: TGTGCCAGCAGCTTACGGGTCCAATCCCGCGAGCAGTACTTC; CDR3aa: CASSLRVQSREQYF
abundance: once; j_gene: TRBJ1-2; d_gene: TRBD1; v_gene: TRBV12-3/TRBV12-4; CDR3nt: TGTGCCAGCAGTTCACCACAGGGGGCCGGAAACTATGGCTACACCTTC; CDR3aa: CASSSPQGAGNYGYTF
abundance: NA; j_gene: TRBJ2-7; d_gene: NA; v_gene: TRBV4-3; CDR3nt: TGCGCCAGCAGCCATGAAACAAATTACGAGCAGTACTTC; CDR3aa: CASSHETNYEQYF
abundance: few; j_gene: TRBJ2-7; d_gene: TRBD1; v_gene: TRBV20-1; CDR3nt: TGCAGTGGGACAGGGACCTACGAGCAGTACTTC; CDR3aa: CSGTGTYEQYF
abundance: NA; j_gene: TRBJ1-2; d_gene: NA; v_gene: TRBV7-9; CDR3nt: TGTGCCAGCAGCTTCCAGGGAATTTCTAACTATGGCTACACCTTC; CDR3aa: CASSFQGISNYGYTF
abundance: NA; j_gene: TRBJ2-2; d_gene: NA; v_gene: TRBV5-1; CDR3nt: TGCGCCAGTTCCATACAGGGTTTGTCGGCCGGGGAGCTGTTTTTT; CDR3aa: CASSIQGLSAGELFF
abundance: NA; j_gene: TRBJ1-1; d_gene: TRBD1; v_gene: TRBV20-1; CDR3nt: TGCAGTGCTAGAGTCTTAGGACAGGGTAGTTACACTGAAGCTTTCTTT; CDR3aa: CSARVLGQGSYTEAFF
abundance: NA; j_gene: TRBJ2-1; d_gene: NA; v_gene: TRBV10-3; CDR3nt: TGTGCCATCAGGAGGACTGGCAATGAGCAGTTCTTC; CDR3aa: CAIRRTGNEQFF
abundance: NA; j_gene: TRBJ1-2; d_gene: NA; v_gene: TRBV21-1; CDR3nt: TGTGCCAGCAGCCAAGGACAGACTAACTATGGCTACACCTTC; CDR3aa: CASSQGQTNYGYTF
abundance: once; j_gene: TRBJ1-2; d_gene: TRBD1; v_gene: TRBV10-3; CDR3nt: TGTGCCATCGCCGGACAGGGAGGAGGCTACACCTTC; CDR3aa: CAIAGQGGGYTF
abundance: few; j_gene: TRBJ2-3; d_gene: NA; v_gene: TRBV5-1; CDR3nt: TGCGCCAGCAGCGTCACGAGGTGGGGTTTCACAGATACGCAGTATTTT; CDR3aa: CASSVTRWGFTDTQYF
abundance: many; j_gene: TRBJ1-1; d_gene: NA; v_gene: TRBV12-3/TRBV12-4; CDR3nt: TGTGCCAGCAGTTTAGGTTTGAACACTGAAGCTTTCTTT; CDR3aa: CASSLGLNTEAFF
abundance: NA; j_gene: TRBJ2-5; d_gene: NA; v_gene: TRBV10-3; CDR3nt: TGTGCCATCAAACCTGAAGTTGGGGAGACCCAGTACTTC; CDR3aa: CAIKPEVGETQYF
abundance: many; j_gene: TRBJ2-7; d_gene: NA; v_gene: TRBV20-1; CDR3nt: TGCAGTGCTAGTGTAGGCAGCCTCTCCTACGAGCAGTACTTC; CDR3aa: CSASVGSLSYEQYF
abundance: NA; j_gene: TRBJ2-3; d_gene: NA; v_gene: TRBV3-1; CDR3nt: TGTGCCAGCGGCCAAGGGGGGGCGTCAGATACGCAGTATTTT; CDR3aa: CASGQGGASDTQYF
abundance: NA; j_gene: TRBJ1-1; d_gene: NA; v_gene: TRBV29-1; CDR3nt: TGCAGCGATGACCCTTTTCGGGGGGCAGATACTGAAGCTTTCTTT; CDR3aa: CSDDPFRGADTEAFF
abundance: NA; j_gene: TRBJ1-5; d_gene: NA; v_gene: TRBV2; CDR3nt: TGTGCCAGCAGGGTCCACGGAGGTCCCCAGCATTTT; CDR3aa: CASRVHGGPQHF
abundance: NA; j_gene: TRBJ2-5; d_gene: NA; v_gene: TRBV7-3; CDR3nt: TGTGCCAGCAGCTCATCGGGATCGTCGGCCCAGTACTTC; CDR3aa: CASSSSGSSAQYF
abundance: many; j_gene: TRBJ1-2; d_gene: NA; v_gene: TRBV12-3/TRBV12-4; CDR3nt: TGTGCCAGCAGTCCCAGATCAGGCTATGGCTACACCTTC; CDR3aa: CASSPRSGYGYTF
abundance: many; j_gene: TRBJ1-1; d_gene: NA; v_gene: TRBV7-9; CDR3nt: TGTGCCAGCAGCTTAGTTAAGCCCGGTCGATTTTCCGGCACTGAAGCTTTCTTT; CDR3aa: CASSLVKPGRFSGTEAFF
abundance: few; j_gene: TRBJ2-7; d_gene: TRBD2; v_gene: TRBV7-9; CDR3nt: TGTGCCAGCAGCTCTACAGCGGGAGCAACCTACGAGCAGTACTTC; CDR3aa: CASSSTAGATYEQYF
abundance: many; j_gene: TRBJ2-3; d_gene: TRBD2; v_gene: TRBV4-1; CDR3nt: TGCGCCAGCAGCCAAGGGAGGAGAACTAGCGGGAGCTTTTGGTTGACAGATACGCAGTATTTT; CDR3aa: CASSQGRRTSGSFWLTDTQYF
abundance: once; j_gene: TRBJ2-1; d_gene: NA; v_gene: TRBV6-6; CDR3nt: TGTGCCAGCAGCAGGAATAGACAGACCGATGAGCAGTTCTTC; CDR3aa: CASSRNRQTDEQFF
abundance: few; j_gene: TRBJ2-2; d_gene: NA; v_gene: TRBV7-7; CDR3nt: TGTGCCAGCAGCTTAGGCCCAGGGACCGCCGGGGAGCTGTTTTTT; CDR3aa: CASSLGPGTAGELFF
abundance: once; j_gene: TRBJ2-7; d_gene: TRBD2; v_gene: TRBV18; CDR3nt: TGTGCCAGCTCACTGACCCGACTAGCGGGAGACTACGAGCAGTACTTC; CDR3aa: CASSLTRLAGDYEQYF
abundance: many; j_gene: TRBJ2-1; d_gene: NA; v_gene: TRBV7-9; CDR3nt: TGTGCCAGCAGCCCTGGAGCCTTCGGCGGAAATGAGCAGTTCTTC; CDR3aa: CASSPGAFGGNEQFF
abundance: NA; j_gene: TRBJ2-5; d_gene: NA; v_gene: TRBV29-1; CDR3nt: TGCAGCGTTGTCCCCAGGGAGGTGGAGACCCAGTACTTC; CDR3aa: CSVVPREVETQYF
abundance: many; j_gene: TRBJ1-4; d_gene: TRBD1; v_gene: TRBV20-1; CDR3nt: TGCAGTGCTCACTCCGACAGGGCGGATGAAAAACTGTTTTTT; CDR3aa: CSAHSDRADEKLFF
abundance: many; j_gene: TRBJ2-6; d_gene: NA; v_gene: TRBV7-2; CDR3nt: TGTGCCAGCAGCCCTGACCCCTCTGGGGCCAACGTCCTGACTTTC; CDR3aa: CASSPDPSGANVLTF
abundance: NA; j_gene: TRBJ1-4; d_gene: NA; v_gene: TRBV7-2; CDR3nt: TGTGCCAGCAGCCCTCGGGGGTTGGGGGGCACTAATGAAAAACTGTTTTTT; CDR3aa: CASSPRGLGGTNEKLFF
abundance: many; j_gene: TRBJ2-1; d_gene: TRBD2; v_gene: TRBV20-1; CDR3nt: TGCAGTGCTACCGGCAAATGGACTAGCGGAAATGAGCAGTTCTTC; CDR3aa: CSATGKWTSGNEQFF
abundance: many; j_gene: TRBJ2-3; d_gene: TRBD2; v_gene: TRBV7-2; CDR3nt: TGTGCCAGCAGCGTTACCCTAAGACTAGCGGGGAGCACAGATACGCAGTATTTT; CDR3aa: CASSVTLRLAGSTDTQYF
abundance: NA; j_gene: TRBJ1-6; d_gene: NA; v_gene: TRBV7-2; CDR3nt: TGTGCCAGCAGCGTACAGGGATTGTCCTATAATTCACCCCTCCACTTT; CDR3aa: CASSVQGLSYNSPLHF
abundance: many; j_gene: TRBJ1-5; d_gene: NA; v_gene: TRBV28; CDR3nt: TGTGCCAGCAGACCCGGCGGGAGCAATCAGCCCCAGCATTTT; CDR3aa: CASRPGGSNQPQHF
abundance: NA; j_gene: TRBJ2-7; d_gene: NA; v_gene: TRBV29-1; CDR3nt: TGCAGCGTTTCCTTACAGGGAGGGAACTCCTACGAGCAGTACTTC; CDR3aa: CSVSLQGGNSYEQYF
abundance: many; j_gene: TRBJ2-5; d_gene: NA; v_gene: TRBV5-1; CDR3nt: TGCGCCAGCAGCGTTGGTCAAGGCTGGGGGACCCAGTACTTC; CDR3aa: CASSVGQGWGTQYF
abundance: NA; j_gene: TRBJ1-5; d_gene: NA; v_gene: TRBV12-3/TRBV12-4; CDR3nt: TGTGCCAGCAGATCTACTGACACCAATCAGCCCCAGCATTTT; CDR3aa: CASRSTDTNQPQHF
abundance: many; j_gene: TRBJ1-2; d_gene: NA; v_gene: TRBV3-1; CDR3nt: TGTGCCAGCAGCCAAGCGATTAACTATGGCTACACCTTC; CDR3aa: CASSQAINYGYTF